The subject of this entry is one TCR beta chain. This specimen belongs to a study of blood T cell repertoires in COVID-19. In the study overall: Acute and convalescent COVID-19 specimens originated in the United States, Italy and Spain.

As originally analysed: How many nucleated cells were present was estimated from reference gene primer amplification. Assay: immunoSEQ multiplex PCR; the TCRdb copy retains only in-frame clones and omits some. D and trimming come from the DNA, and the V and J calls and clone size come from that table. Of about 140,000 clones listed, 60% to 85% were seen once; the top ten hold over 6.5%. The sequenced material came from peripheral blood. The receptor was isolated from a man aged 45-65 years with active or convalescent COVID-19.

Here the CDR3 reads CASSMGETGEPTEAFF. The CDR3 DNA sequence: TGTGCCAGTAGTATGGGAGAGACAGGGGAACCGACTGAAGCTTTCTTT. The rearrangement uses TRBV19 and TRBJ1-1; 8 bases line up with TRBD1. Trimming took 3 bases from V and 5 from J; bases not matched to a gene: 11. Germline V gene sequence: CDR1 LNHDA, CDR2 SQIVND (reference sequence). The CDR3 contains 16 residues.